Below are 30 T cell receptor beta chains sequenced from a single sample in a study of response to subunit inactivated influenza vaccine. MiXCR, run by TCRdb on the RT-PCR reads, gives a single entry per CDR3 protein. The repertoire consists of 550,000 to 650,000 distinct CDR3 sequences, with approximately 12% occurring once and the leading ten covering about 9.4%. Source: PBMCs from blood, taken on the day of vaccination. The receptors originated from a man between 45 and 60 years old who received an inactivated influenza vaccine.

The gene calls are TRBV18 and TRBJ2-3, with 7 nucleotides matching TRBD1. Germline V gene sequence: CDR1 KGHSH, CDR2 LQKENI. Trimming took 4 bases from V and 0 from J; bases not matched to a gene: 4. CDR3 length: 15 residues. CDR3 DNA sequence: TGTGCCAGCTCACGCGGACAGGCGAGCACAGATACGCAGTATTTT. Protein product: CASSRGQASTDTQYF.

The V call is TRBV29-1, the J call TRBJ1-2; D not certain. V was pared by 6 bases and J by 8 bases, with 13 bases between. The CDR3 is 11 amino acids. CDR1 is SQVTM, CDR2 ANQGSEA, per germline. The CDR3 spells CSVWESRGYTF. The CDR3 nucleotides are TGCAGCGTATGGGAGTCCCGGGGCTACACCTTC.

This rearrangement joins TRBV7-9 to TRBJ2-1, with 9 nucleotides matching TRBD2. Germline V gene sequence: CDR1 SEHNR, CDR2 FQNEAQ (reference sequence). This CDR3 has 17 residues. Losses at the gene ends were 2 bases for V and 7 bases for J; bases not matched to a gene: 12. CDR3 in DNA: TGTGCCAGCAGCTTACGGCCCGGGACTAGCCTAACTAATGAGCAGTTCTTC. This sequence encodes CASSLRPGTSLTNEQFF.

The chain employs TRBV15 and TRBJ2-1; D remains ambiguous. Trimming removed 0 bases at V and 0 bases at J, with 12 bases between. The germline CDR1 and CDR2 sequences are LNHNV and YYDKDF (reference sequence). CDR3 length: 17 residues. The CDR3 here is CATSRDLIRSSYNEQFF. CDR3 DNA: TGTGCCACCAGCAGAGATCTTATTCGTAGCTCCTACAATGAGCAGTTCTTC.

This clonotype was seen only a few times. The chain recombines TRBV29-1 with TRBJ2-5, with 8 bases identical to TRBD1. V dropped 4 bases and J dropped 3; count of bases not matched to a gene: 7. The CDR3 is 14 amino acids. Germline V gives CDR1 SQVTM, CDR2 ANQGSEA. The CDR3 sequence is CSVVGQGAKETQYF. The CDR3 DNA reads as TGCAGCGTTGTGGGTCAGGGGGCTAAAGAGACCCAGTACTTC.

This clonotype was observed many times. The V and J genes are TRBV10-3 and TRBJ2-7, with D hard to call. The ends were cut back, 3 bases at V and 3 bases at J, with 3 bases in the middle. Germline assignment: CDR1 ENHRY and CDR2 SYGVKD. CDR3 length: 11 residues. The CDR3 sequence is CAISDNYEQYF. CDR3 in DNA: TGTGCCATCAGTGACAACTACGAGCAGTACTTC.

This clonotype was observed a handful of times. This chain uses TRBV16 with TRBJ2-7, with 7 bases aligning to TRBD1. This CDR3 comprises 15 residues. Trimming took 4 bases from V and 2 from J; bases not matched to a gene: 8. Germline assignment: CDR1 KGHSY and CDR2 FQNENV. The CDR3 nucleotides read TGTGCCAGCAGCCGACCGGGACAGCGAGCCTACGAGCAGTACTTC. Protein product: CASSRPGQRAYEQYF. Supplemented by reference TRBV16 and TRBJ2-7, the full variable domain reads GEEVAQTPKHLVRGEGQKAKLYCAPIKGHSYVFWYQQVLKNEFKFLISFQNENVFDETGMPKERFSAKCLPNSPCSLEIQATKLEDSAVYFCASSRPGQRAYEQYFGPGTRLTVT.

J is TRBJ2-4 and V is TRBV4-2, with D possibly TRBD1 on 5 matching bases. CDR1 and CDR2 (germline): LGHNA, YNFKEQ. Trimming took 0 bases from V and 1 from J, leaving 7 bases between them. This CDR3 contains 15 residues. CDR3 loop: CASSQDWGAKNIQYF. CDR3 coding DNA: TGTGCCAGCAGCCAAGACTGGGGCGCCAAAAACATTCAGTACTTC.

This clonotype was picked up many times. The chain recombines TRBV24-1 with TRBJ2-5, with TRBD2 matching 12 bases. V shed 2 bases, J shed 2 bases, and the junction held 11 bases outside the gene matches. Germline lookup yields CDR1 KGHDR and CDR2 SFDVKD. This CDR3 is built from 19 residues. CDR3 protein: CATSDSTSGSWSGQETQYF. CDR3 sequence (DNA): TGTGCCACCAGTGATTCGACTAGCGGGAGTTGGAGTGGTCAAGAGACCCAGTACTTC.

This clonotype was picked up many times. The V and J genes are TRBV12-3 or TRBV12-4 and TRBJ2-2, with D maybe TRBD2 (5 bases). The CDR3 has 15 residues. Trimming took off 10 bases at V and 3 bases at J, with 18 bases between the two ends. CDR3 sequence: CATRGQLVDTGELFF. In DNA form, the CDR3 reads TGTGCCACTCGCGGCCAACTAGTAGACACCGGGGAGCTGTTTTTT.

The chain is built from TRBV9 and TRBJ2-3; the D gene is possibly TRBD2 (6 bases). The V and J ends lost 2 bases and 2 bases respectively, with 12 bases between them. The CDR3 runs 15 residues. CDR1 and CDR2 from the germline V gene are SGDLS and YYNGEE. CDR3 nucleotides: TGTGCCAGCAGCGTCTCGGGACTCTACACAGATACGCAGTATTTT. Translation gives CASSVSGLYTDTQYF.

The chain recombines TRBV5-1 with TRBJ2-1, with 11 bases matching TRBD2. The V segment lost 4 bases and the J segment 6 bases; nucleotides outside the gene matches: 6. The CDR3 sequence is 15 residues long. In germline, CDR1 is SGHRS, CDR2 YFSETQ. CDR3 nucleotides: TGCGCCAGCAGCCCACTAGCGGGAGTGCCCAATGAGCAGTTCTTC. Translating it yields CASSPLAGVPNEQFF. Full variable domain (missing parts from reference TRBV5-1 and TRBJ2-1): KAGVTQTPRYLIKTRGQQVTLSCSPISGHRSVSWYQQTPGQGLQFLFEYFSETQRNKGNFPGRFSGRQFSNSRSEMNVSTLELGDSALYLCASSPLAGVPNEQFFGPGTRLTVL.

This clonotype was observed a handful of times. In DNA form, the CDR3 reads TGCGCCAGCAGCCGGCAGGGGGCGGCTAACTATGGCTACACCTTC. As protein: CASSRQGAANYGYTF. The genes are TRBV4-1 and TRBJ1-2; the match to TRBD1 covers 8 bases. The germline gives CDR1 MGHRA, CDR2 YSYEKL. V dropped 4 bases and J dropped 0; count of bases not matched to a gene: 4. CDR3 length: 15 amino acids.

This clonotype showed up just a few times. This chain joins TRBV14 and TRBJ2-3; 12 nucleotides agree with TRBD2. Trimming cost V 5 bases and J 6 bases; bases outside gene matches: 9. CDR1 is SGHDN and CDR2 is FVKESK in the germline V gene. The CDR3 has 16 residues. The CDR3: CASSATSGGGLDTQYF. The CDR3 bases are TGTGCCAGCAGCGCGACTAGCGGGGGAGGTTTGGATACGCAGTATTTT.

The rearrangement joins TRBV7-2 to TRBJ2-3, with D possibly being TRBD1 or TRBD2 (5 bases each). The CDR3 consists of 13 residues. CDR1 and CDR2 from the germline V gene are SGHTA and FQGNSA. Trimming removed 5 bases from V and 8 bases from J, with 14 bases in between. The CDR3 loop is CASSQPGTATQYF. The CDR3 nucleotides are TGTGCCAGCAGCCAGCCCGGGACGGCTACGCAGTATTTT.

The CDR3 spells CASSLSSRETQYF. CDR3 DNA sequence: TGTGCCAGCAGTTTGTCCAGTCGAGAGACCCAGTACTTC. The rearrangement joins TRBV12-3 or TRBV12-4 to TRBJ2-5; no definite D call. The V gene lost 3 bases and the J gene lost 4 bases, with 9 bases spanning the gap. CDR3 length: 13 amino acids.

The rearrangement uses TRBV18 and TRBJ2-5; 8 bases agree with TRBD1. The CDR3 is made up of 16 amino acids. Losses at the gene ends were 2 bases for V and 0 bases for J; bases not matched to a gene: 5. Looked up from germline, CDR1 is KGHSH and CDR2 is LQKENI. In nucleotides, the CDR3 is TGTGCCAGCTCACCAAAGAACAGGGGGGACCAAGAGACCCAGTACTTC. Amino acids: CASSPKNRGDQETQYF.

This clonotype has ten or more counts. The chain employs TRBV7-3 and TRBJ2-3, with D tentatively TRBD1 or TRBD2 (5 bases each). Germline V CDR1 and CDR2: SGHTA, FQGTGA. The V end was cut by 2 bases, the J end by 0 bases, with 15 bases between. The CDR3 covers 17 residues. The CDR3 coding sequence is TGTGCCAGCAGCTTATCCTACCGGGGCTCTAGCACAGATACGCAGTATTTT. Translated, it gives CASSLSYRGSSTDTQYF.

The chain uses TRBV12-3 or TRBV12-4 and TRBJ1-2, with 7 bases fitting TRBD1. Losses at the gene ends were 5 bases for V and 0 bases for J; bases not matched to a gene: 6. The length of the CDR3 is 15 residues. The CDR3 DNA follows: TGTGCCAGCAGTCGACAGGGCTCTCCTAACTATGGCTACACCTTC. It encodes CASSRQGSPNYGYTF.

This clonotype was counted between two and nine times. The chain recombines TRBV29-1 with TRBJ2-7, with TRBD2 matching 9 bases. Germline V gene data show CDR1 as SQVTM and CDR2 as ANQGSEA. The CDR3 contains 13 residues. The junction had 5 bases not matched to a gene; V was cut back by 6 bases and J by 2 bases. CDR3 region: CSVEAGGTYEQYF. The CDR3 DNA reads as TGCAGCGTGGAGGCGGGAGGGACCTACGAGCAGTACTTC.

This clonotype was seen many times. This CDR3 reads CASSSSLAGGPETQYF. The CDR3 region has the DNA TGTGCCAGCAGTTCCTCACTAGCGGGAGGGCCCGAGACCCAGTACTTC. The chain joins TRBV12-3 or TRBV12-4 to TRBJ2-5; 13 nucleotides agree with TRBD2. The CDR3 consists of 16 residues. V shed 4 bases, J shed 5 bases, and the junction held 7 bases outside the gene matches.

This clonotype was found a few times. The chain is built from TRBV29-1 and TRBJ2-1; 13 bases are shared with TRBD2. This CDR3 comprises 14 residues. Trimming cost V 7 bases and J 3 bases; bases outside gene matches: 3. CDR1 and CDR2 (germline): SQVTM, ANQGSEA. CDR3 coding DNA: TGCAGCGCCAGGACTAGCGGGGGCTACAATGAGCAGTTCTTC. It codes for CSARTSGGYNEQFF.

The CDR3 here is CASSQQAPTYNEQFF. Here the CDR3 DNA reads TGTGCCAGCAGCCAACAGGCTCCTACCTACAATGAGCAGTTCTTC. The chain combines TRBV3-1 with TRBJ2-1, with D unresolved. Germline-derived CDR1 and CDR2 are LGHDT and YNNKEL (reference sequence). Trimming removed 2 bases from V and 2 bases from J, with 10 bases in between. This CDR3 contains 15 residues.

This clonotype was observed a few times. CDR3 DNA: TGCGCCAGCAGCTTGGTGACTAGCGGGAGGGCCTCAGAGCAGTACTTC. Amino acid sequence: CASSLVTSGRASEQYF. The chain is built from TRBV5-1 and TRBJ2-7; TRBD2 matches 14 bases. This CDR3 is built from 16 residues. Germline trimming cut 0 bases from V and 7 bases from J; bases unmatched to any gene: 6. Germline CDR1 SGHRS, CDR2 YFSETQ.

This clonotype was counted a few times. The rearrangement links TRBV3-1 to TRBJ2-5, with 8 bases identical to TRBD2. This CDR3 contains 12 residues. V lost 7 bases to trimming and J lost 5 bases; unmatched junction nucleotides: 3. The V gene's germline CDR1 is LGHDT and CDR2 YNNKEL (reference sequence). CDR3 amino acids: CASTREGETQYF. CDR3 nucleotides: TGTGCCAGCACCCGGGAGGGGGAGACCCAGTACTTC.

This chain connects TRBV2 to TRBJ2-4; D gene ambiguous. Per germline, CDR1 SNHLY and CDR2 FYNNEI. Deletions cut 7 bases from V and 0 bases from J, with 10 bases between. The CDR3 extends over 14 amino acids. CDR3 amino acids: CASTGPLAKNIQYF. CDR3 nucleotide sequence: TGTGCCAGCACAGGTCCTTTAGCCAAAAACATTCAGTACTTC.

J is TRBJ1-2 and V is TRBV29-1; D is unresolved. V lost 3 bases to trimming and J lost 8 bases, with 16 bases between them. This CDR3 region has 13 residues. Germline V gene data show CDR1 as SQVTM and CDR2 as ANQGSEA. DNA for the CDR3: TGCAGCGTTGAGGGAGGAAATGTGGGCGGCTACACCTTC. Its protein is CSVEGGNVGGYTF.

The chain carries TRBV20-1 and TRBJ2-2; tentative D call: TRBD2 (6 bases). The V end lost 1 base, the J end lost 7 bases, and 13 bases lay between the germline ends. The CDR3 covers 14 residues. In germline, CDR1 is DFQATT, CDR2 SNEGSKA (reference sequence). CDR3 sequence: CSARGDFAGGELFF. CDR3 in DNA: TGCAGTGCTAGAGGGGACTTTGCGGGCGGGGAGCTGTTTTTT.

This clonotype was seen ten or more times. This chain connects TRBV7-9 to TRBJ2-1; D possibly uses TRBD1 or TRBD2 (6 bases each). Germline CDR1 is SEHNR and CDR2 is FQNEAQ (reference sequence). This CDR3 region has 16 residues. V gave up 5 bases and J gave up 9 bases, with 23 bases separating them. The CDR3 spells CASSGAGEEPYGEQFF. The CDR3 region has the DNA TGTGCCAGCAGCGGTGCAGGGGAGGAACCTTACGGTGAGCAGTTCTTC.

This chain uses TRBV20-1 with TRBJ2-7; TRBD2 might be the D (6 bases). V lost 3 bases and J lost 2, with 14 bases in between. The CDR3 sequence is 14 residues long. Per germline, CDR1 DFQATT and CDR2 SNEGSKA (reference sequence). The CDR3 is CSASSWTTTYEQYF. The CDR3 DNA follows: TGCAGTGCTAGTAGCTGGACTACCACCTACGAGCAGTACTTC.